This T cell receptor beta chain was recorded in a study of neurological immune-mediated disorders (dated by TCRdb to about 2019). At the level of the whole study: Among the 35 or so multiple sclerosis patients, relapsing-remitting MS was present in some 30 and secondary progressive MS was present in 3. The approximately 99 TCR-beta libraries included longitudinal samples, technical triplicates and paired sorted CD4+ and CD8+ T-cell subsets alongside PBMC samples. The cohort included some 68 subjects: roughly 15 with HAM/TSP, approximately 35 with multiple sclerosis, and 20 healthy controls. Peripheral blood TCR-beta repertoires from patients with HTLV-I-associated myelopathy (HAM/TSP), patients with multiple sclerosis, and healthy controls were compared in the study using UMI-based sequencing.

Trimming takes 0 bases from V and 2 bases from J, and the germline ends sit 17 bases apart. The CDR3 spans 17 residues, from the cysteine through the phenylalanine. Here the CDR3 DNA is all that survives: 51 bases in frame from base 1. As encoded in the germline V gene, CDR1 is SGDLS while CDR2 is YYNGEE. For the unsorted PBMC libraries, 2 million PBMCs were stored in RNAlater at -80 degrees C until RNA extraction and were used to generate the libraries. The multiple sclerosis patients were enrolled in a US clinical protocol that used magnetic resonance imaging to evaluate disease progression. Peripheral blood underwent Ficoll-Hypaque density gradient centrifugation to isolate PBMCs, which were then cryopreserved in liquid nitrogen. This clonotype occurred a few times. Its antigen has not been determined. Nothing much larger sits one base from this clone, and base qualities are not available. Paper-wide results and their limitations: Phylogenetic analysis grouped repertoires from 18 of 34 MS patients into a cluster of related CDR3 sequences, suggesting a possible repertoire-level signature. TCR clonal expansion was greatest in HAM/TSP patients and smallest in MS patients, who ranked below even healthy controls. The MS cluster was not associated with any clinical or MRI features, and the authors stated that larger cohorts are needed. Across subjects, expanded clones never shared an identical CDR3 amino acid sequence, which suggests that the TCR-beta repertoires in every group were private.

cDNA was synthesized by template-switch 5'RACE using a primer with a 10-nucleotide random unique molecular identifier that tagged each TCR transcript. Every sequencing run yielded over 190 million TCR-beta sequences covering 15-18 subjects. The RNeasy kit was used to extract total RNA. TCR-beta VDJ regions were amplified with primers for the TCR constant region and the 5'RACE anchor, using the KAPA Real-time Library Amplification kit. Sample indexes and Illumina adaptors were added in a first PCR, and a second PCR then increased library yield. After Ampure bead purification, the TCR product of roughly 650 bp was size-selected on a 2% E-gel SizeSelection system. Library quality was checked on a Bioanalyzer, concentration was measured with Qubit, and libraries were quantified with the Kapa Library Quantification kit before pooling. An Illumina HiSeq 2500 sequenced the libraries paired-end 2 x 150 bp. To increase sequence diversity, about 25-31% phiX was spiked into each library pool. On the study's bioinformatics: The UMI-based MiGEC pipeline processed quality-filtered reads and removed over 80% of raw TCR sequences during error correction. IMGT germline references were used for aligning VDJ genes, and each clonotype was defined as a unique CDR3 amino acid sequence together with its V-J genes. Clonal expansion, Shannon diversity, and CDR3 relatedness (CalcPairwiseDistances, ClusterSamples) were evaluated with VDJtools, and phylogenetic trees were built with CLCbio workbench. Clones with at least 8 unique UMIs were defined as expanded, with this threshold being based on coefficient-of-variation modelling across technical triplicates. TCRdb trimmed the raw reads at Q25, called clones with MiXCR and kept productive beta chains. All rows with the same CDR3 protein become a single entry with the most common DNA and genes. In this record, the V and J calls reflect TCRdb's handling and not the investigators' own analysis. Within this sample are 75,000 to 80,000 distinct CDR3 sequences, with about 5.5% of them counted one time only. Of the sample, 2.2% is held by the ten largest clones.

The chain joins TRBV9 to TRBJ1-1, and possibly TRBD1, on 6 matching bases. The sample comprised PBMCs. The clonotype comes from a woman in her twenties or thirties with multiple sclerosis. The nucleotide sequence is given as TGTGCCAGCAGCGTAGCAGGGGTAACTGGATTTAACACTGAAGCTTTCTTT. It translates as CASSVAGVTGFNTEAFF.